A single T cell receptor (beta chain) is shown here with its context. Its target is not known. CDR3 and TCR beta VDJ profiling relied on genomic DNA as the template. Each CDR3 protein gets one entry after TCRdb re-called the reads with MiXCR. The data show about 130,000 distinct CDR3 sequences, 48% seen once. The CDR3 loop spans 11 amino acids. V was shortened by 8 bases and J by 7 bases, with 8 bases between the two germline ends. The sample belongs to a study of CD8+CD57+ T cells in acquired aplastic anemia. Whole-study findings and limits: Some 30 shared CD8+ CDR3s appeared highly expressed within patients' immunodominant clones. Patients versus controls showed no significant CD8+ Simpson's diversity difference.

The sequence was obtained from a human donor in good health, serving as a control. The source material was sorted CD4+, CD8+, or CD8+CD57+ T cells (not recorded which) from PBMCs. V usage is TRBV12-3 or TRBV12-4 and J usage is TRBJ2-2; no clear D gene. The CDR3 sequence is CASEKGGELFF. The CDR3 DNA reads as TGTGCCAGCGAGAAGGGCGGGGAGCTGTTTTTT.